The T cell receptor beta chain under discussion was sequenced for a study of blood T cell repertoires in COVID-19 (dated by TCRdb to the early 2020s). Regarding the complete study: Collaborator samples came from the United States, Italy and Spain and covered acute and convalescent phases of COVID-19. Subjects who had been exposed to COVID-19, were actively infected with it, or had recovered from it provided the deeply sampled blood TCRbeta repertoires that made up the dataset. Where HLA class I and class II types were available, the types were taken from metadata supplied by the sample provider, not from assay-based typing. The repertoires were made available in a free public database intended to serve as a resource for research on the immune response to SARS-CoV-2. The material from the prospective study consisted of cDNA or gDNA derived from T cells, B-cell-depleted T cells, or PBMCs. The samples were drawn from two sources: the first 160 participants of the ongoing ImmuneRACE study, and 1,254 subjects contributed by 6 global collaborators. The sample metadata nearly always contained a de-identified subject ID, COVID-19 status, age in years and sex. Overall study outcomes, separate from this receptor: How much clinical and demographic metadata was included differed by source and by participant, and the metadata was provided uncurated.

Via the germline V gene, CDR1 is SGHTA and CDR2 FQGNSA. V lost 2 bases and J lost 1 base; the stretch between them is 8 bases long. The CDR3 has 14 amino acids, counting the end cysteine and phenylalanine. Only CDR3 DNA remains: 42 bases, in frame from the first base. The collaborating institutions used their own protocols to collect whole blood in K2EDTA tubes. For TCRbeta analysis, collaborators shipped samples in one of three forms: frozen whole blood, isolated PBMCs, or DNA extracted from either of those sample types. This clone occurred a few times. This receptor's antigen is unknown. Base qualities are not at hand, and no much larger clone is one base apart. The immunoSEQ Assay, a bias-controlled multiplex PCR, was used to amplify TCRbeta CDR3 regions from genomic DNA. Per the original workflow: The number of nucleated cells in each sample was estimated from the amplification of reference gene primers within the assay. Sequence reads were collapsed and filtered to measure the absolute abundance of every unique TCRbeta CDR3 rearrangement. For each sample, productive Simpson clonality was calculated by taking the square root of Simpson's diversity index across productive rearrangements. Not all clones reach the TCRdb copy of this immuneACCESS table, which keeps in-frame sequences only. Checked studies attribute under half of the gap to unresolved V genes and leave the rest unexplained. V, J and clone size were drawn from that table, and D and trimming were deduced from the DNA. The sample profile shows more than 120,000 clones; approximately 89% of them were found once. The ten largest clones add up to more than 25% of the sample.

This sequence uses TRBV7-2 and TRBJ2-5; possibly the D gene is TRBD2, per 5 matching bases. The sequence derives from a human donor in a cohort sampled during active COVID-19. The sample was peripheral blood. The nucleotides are TGTGCCAGCAGCTTATCGAGCGGCCAAGAGACCCAGTACTTC. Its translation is CASSLSSGQETQYF.